A selection of T cell receptor beta chains follows, all from one sample in a study of radiation and T cells in renal cell carcinoma. Profiled with immunoSEQ multiplex PCR; TCRdb holds only in-frame clones, not every one. In the table there are approximately 40,000 clones, roughly 82% of which are singletons. The sample was blood, taken from a patient whose treatment included radiotherapy and nephrectomy. The receptors stem from a woman in her sixties or seventies with renal cell carcinoma. Each CDR3 is given with its conserved first and last residue. The order of the fields is V gene, clone size, J gene, D gene, CDR3 protein, CDR3 DNA. D genes are given only for firm matches. Expanded clones are given a class, and other clones once, few, many or no size at all.

v_call: TRBV4-2; clone_size: few; j_call: TRBJ2-7; d_call: NA; cdr3_aa: CASSQEFVGIYEQYF; cdr3_nt: TGTGCCAGCAGCCAAGAATTTGTGGGCATCTACGAGCAGTACTTC
v_call: TRBV18; clone_size: NA; j_call: TRBJ1-1; d_call: NA; cdr3_aa: CASSPPAAGPQTEAFF; cdr3_nt: TGTGCCAGCTCACCACCTGCCGCGGGGCCCCAAACTGAAGCTTTCTTT
v_call: TRBV9; clone_size: NA; j_call: TRBJ2-3; d_call: NA; cdr3_aa: CASSVAPRTDTQYF; cdr3_nt: TGTGCCAGCAGCGTAGCGCCCCGCACAGATACGCAGTATTTT
v_call: TRBV5-1; clone_size: NA; j_call: TRBJ2-5; d_call: NA; cdr3_aa: CASTPGQQETQYF; cdr3_nt: TGCGCCAGCACACCCGGACAGCAAGAGACCCAGTACTTC
v_call: TRBV5-1; clone_size: medium-sized; j_call: TRBJ2-7; d_call: TRBD2; cdr3_aa: CASSGGSGRNSYEQYF; cdr3_nt: TGCGCCAGCAGCGGCGGTAGCGGGAGGAACTCTTACGAGCAGTACTTC
v_call: TRBV19; clone_size: NA; j_call: TRBJ2-5; d_call: NA; cdr3_aa: CASSIRQETQYF; cdr3_nt: TGTGCCAGTAGTATCAGACAGGAGACCCAGTACTTC
v_call: TRBV19; clone_size: NA; j_call: TRBJ1-4; d_call: NA; cdr3_aa: CASATGHNEKLFF; cdr3_nt: TGTGCCAGTGCGACAGGACATAATGAAAAACTGTTTTTT
v_call: TRBV10-1; clone_size: NA; j_call: TRBJ2-5; d_call: NA; cdr3_aa: CASSPGGQETQYF; cdr3_nt: TGCGCCAGCAGCCCCGGGGGACAAGAGACCCAGTACTTC
v_call: TRBV7-8; clone_size: NA; j_call: TRBJ2-3; d_call: TRBD2; cdr3_aa: CASSLGLAGMGDTQYF; cdr3_nt: TGTGCCAGCAGCTTGGGACTAGCGGGAATGGGAGATACGCAGTATTTT
v_call: TRBV7-8; clone_size: NA; j_call: TRBJ1-3; d_call: NA; cdr3_aa: CASSLGNTIYF; cdr3_nt: TGTGCCAGCAGCTTAGGAAACACCATATATTTT
v_call: TRBV5-5; clone_size: large; j_call: TRBJ1-1; d_call: NA; cdr3_aa: CASSPVNTEAFF; cdr3_nt: TGTGCCAGCAGCCCGGTGAACACTGAAGCTTTCTTT
v_call: TRBV30; clone_size: few; j_call: TRBJ1-2; d_call: NA; cdr3_aa: CAWNPGTNYGYTF; cdr3_nt: TGTGCCTGGAACCCAGGGACTAACTATGGCTACACCTTC
v_call: TRBV19; clone_size: NA; j_call: TRBJ1-1; d_call: NA; cdr3_aa: CASSIGVGARTEAFF; cdr3_nt: TGTGCCAGTAGTATCGGGGTCGGGGCACGAACTGAAGCTTTCTTT
v_call: TRBV30; clone_size: few; j_call: TRBJ1-1; d_call: NA; cdr3_aa: CAWSVGTEAFF; cdr3_nt: TGTGCCTGGAGTGTAGGTACTGAAGCTTTCTTT
v_call: TRBV7-2; clone_size: NA; j_call: TRBJ2-2; d_call: TRBD2; cdr3_aa: CASSSGLANTGELFF; cdr3_nt: TGTGCCAGCAGCTCGGGACTAGCGAACACCGGGGAGCTGTTTTTT
v_call: TRBV13; clone_size: NA; j_call: TRBJ2-1; d_call: NA; cdr3_aa: CASSLDYGNEQFF; cdr3_nt: TGTGCCAGCAGCTTAGACTATGGCAATGAGCAGTTCTTC
v_call: TRBV14; clone_size: few; j_call: TRBJ2-3; d_call: NA; cdr3_aa: CASSLADTQYF; cdr3_nt: TGTGCCAGCAGCCTTGCAGATACGCAGTATTTT
v_call: TRBV4-3; clone_size: NA; j_call: TRBJ1-1; d_call: NA; cdr3_aa: CASSQGEGLNTEAFF; cdr3_nt: TGCGCCAGCAGCCAAGGGGAGGGATTGAACACTGAAGCTTTCTTT
v_call: TRBV28; clone_size: NA; j_call: TRBJ2-7; d_call: TRBD2; cdr3_aa: CASSGTSGTYEQYF; cdr3_nt: TGTGCCAGCAGCGGGACTAGCGGGACTTACGAGCAGTACTTC
v_call: TRBV7-2; clone_size: NA; j_call: TRBJ2-4; d_call: NA; cdr3_aa: CASSRAVTLAKNIQYF; cdr3_nt: TGTGCCAGCAGTAGGGCAGTTACCCTAGCCAAAAACATTCAGTACTTC
v_call: TRBV30; clone_size: NA; j_call: TRBJ2-3; d_call: TRBD2; cdr3_aa: CAWSAYPGLAGPDTQYF; cdr3_nt: TGTGCCTGGAGTGCCTATCCGGGACTAGCGGGCCCAGATACGCAGTATTTT
v_call: TRBV9; clone_size: NA; j_call: TRBJ2-2; d_call: TRBD1; cdr3_aa: CASSVVGQGATGELFF; cdr3_nt: TGTGCCAGCAGCGTAGTGGGACAGGGGGCCACCGGGGAGCTGTTTTTT
v_call: TRBV30; clone_size: NA; j_call: TRBJ2-1; d_call: NA; cdr3_aa: CAWSVGGGNEQFF; cdr3_nt: TGTGCCTGGAGTGTAGGAGGGGGGAATGAGCAGTTCTTC
v_call: TRBV18; clone_size: NA; j_call: TRBJ1-4; d_call: NA; cdr3_aa: CASTDSPEEKLFF; cdr3_nt: TGTGCCAGCACGGACAGTCCTGAGGAAAAACTGTTTTTT
v_call: TRBV7-2; clone_size: NA; j_call: TRBJ2-1; d_call: TRBD2; cdr3_aa: CASSLAPSGYNEQFF; cdr3_nt: TGTGCCAGCAGCTTAGCGCCTAGCGGTTACAATGAGCAGTTCTTC
v_call: TRBV5-4; clone_size: NA; j_call: TRBJ1-1; d_call: NA; cdr3_aa: CASSLFGQNTEAFF; cdr3_nt: TGTGCCAGCAGCTTATTCGGGCAGAACACTGAAGCTTTCTTT
v_call: TRBV2; clone_size: NA; j_call: TRBJ2-7; d_call: NA; cdr3_aa: CASRLDFSYEQYF; cdr3_nt: TGTGCCAGCAGGCTCGACTTTTCCTACGAGCAGTACTTC
v_call: TRBV6-5; clone_size: NA; j_call: TRBJ2-1; d_call: NA; cdr3_aa: CASSWGPVYEQFF; cdr3_nt: TGTGCCAGCAGTTGGGGACCCGTCTATGAGCAGTTCTTC
v_call: TRBV5-5; clone_size: NA; j_call: TRBJ2-7; d_call: NA; cdr3_aa: CASRGHSTRNEQYF; cdr3_nt: TGTGCCAGCAGAGGGCACAGCACGAGGAACGAGCAGTACTTC
v_call: TRBV2; clone_size: NA; j_call: TRBJ2-7; d_call: TRBD2; cdr3_aa: CASLGLAGLFYEQYF; cdr3_nt: TGTGCCAGCCTGGGACTAGCGGGACTTTTCTACGAGCAGTACTTC
v_call: TRBV5-1; clone_size: NA; j_call: TRBJ2-5; d_call: NA; cdr3_aa: CASSEVGAGQETQYF; cdr3_nt: TGCGCCAGCAGCGAGGTCGGGGCAGGGCAAGAGACCCAGTACTTC
v_call: TRBV6-5; clone_size: NA; j_call: TRBJ1-2; d_call: TRBD1; cdr3_aa: CASSQGGGYTF; cdr3_nt: TGTGCCAGCAGTCAGGGGGGTGGCTACACCTTC
v_call: TRBV2; clone_size: NA; j_call: TRBJ2-1; d_call: NA; cdr3_aa: CASSLIGSSYNEQFF; cdr3_nt: TGTGCCAGCAGCCTAATCGGGAGCTCCTACAATGAGCAGTTCTTC
v_call: TRBV15; clone_size: NA; j_call: TRBJ1-4; d_call: TRBD1; cdr3_aa: CATSRGGQGRNEKLFF; cdr3_nt: TGTGCCACCAGCAGAGGTGGACAGGGGAGGAATGAAAAACTGTTTTTT
v_call: TRBV7-8; clone_size: NA; j_call: TRBJ1-4; d_call: NA; cdr3_aa: CASSSDPGGPEKLFF; cdr3_nt: TGTGCCAGCAGCTCAGATCCGGGGGGACCCGAAAAACTGTTTTTT
v_call: TRBV5-4; clone_size: once; j_call: TRBJ2-7; d_call: NA; cdr3_aa: CASSYPARPYEQYF; cdr3_nt: TGTGCCAGCAGCTACCCGGCGAGGCCCTACGAGCAGTACTTC
v_call: TRBV6-1; clone_size: NA; j_call: TRBJ1-5; d_call: NA; cdr3_aa: CASSEWGGVNQPQHF; cdr3_nt: TGTGCCAGCAGTGAATGGGGCGGGGTCAATCAGCCCCAGCATTTT
v_call: TRBV6-1; clone_size: NA; j_call: TRBJ2-5; d_call: TRBD2; cdr3_aa: CASSSGLAGEETQYF; cdr3_nt: TGTGCCAGCAGTTCCGGACTAGCGGGAGAAGAGACCCAGTACTTC
v_call: TRBV5-1; clone_size: NA; j_call: TRBJ2-7; d_call: TRBD1; cdr3_aa: CASSLDGQGPTYEQYF; cdr3_nt: TGCGCCAGCAGCTTGGACGGACAGGGCCCAACCTACGAGCAGTACTTC
v_call: TRBV20-1; clone_size: NA; j_call: TRBJ2-3; d_call: NA; cdr3_aa: CSAPLGDTQYF; cdr3_nt: TGCAGTGCCCCTCTGGGGGATACGCAGTATTTT
v_call: TRBV7-2; clone_size: few; j_call: TRBJ2-1; d_call: TRBD2; cdr3_aa: CASSLGASGTLGDEQFF; cdr3_nt: TGTGCCAGCAGCTTAGGAGCTAGCGGGACCCTGGGGGATGAGCAGTTCTTC
v_call: TRBV7-9; clone_size: NA; j_call: TRBJ1-2; d_call: NA; cdr3_aa: CASSSGTVNYGYTF; cdr3_nt: TGTGCCAGCAGCTCCGGGACGGTTAACTATGGCTACACCTTC
v_call: TRBV11-2; clone_size: NA; j_call: TRBJ1-1; d_call: TRBD1; cdr3_aa: CASSPQGQGNTEAFF; cdr3_nt: TGTGCCAGCAGCCCTCAGGGACAGGGGAACACTGAAGCTTTCTTT
v_call: TRBV7-3; clone_size: NA; j_call: TRBJ2-2; d_call: NA; cdr3_aa: CASKDASNTGELFF; cdr3_nt: TGTGCCAGTAAGGACGCCTCGAACACCGGGGAGCTGTTTTTT
v_call: TRBV5-8; clone_size: NA; j_call: TRBJ1-2; d_call: TRBD1; cdr3_aa: CASSIGTGSYGYTF; cdr3_nt: TGTGCCAGCAGCATAGGGACAGGGTCGTATGGCTACACCTTC
v_call: TRBV29-1; clone_size: NA; j_call: TRBJ1-3; d_call: NA; cdr3_aa: CSVRLGASGNTIYF; cdr3_nt: TGCAGCGTTCGCCTGGGGGCGTCTGGAAACACCATATATTTT
v_call: TRBV13; clone_size: NA; j_call: TRBJ2-1; d_call: TRBD2; cdr3_aa: CASSLPGEGRWFF; cdr3_nt: TGTGCCAGCAGCTTACCCGGGGAGGGCCGGTGGTTCTTC
v_call: TRBV30; clone_size: NA; j_call: TRBJ2-3; d_call: NA; cdr3_aa: CAWRGWGTDTQYF; cdr3_nt: TGTGCCTGGAGGGGGTGGGGAACAGATACGCAGTATTTT
v_call: TRBV4-3; clone_size: once; j_call: TRBJ1-4; d_call: NA; cdr3_aa: CASSKKWEGRGTNEKLFF; cdr3_nt: TGCGCCAGCTCAAAGAAGTGGGAGGGCCGAGGGACTAATGAAAAACTGTTTTTT
v_call: TRBV5-1; clone_size: NA; j_call: TRBJ2-7; d_call: NA; cdr3_aa: CASSLLPQGPYEQYF; cdr3_nt: TGCGCCAGCAGCTTGTTACCACAGGGACCCTACGAGCAGTACTTC